Below are 5 T cell receptor beta chains sequenced from a single sample in a study of blood T cell repertoires in COVID-19. Measured with immunoSEQ multiplex PCR; TCRdb has only the in-frame clones, and not every one. The sample gives about 240,000 clones, around nine tenths of which show up once; more than 6.5% is in the top ten. What was sequenced was peripheral blood. The receptors derive from a woman in her sixties or seventies with active or convalescent COVID-19.

The chain has TRBV25-1 and TRBJ2-2; perhaps TRBD2 as D (5 bases). The germline gives CDR1 MGHDK, CDR2 SYGVNS. The CDR3 loop spans 16 amino acids. V shed 7 bases and J shed 5 bases, with 20 bases lying between them. Written as DNA, the CDR3 is TGTGCCAGCACCAACTGGGTCGGGATAGGGACCGGGGAGCTGTTTTTT. It encodes CASTNWVGIGTGELFF.

The chain is built from TRBV10-1 and TRBJ2-3, with unresolved D. Germline-derived CDR1 and CDR2 are WNHNN and SYGVQD (reference sequence). V was pared by 10 bases and J by 3 bases, with 8 bases between. The CDR3 has 11 amino acids. As DNA, the CDR3 is TGCGCCACCCAAGCAACAGATACGCAGTATTTT. The encoded protein is CATQATDTQYF.

The chain uses TRBV5-1 and TRBJ1-3; D remains unclear. This CDR3 comprises 15 residues. CDR1 is SGHRS, CDR2 YFSETQ, per germline. V was pared by 4 bases and J by 0 bases, with 11 bases between. This CDR3 reads CASSLELHSGNTIYF. CDR3 nucleotide sequence: TGCGCCAGCAGCCTGGAACTTCACTCTGGAAACACCATATATTTT.

The gene calls are TRBV27 and TRBJ2-5; maybe TRBD1 (5 bases). V gave up 6 bases and J gave up 3 bases, with 17 bases separating them. The CDR3 contains 15 residues. CDR1 is MNHEY and CDR2 is SMNVEV in the germline V gene (reference sequence). The CDR3 loop reads CASRKKGAVKETQYF. The CDR3 DNA reads TGTGCCAGCAGAAAAAAAGGGGCCGTGAAAGAGACCCAGTACTTC.

This clone turned up a few times. The gene calls are TRBV3-1 (or the pseudogene TRBV3-2) and TRBJ1-5; unclear D gene. V dropped 0 bases and J dropped 5 bases, with 26 bases sitting between them. From germline, CDR1 is LGHDT and CDR2 YNNKEL (reference sequence). The CDR3 length is 20 residues. CDR3: CASSQDQRLAPRVKDQPQHF. The CDR3 region has the DNA TGTGCCAGCAGCCAAGACCAAAGGTTAGCCCCGAGGGTAAAGGATCAGCCCCAGCATTTT.